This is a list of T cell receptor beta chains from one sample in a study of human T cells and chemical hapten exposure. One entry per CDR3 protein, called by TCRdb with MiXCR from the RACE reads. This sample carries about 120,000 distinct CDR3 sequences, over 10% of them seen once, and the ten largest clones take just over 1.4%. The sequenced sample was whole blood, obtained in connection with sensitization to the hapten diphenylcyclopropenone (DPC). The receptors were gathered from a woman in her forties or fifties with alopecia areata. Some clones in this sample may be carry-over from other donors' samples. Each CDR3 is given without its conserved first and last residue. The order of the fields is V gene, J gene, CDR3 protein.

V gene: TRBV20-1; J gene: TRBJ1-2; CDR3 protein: SAPEPSTVNYGYT
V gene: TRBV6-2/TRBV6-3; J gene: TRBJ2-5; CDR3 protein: ASSSRFSQETQY
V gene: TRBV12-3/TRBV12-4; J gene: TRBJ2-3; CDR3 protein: ASSLGGQVTDTQY
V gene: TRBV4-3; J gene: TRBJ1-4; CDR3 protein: ASSPQSGEKLF
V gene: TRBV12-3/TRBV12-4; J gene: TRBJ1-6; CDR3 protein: ASSWPDGGNSPLH
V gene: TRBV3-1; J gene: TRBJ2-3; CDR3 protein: ASRLAGADTQY
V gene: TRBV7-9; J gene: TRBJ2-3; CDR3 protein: ASSLSLTASDTQY
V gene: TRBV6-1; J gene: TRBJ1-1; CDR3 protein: ASSPGQLNTEAF
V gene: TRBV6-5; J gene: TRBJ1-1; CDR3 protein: ASSRDRGMNTEAF
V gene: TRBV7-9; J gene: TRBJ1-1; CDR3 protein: ASSLLSRGNEAF
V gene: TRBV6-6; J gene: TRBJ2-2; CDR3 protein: ASSWAPEGTGELF
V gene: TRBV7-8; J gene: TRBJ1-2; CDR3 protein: ASSLVRSNYGYT
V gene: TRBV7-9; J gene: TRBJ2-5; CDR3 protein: ASSLRSRDETQY
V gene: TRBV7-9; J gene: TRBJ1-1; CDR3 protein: ASSLLQGATNEAF